This T cell receptor (beta chain) was captured in a study of memory CD4+ T cells and cytomegalovirus serostatus. Study-level results: Of roughly 180 reported CMV TCRbeta sequences, roughly 70 were found in memory CD4+ repertoires.

The germline CDR1 and CDR2 sequences are SEHNR and FQNEAQ (reference sequence). Trimming stripped 0 bases from V and 0 bases from J, with 2 bases between. The CDR3 totals 13 residues. Note on this clone: Its antigen is not known.

In the authors' methods: After removing out-of-frame reads, 2 million to 2.5 million distinct TCRbeta sequences remained. Using immunoSEQ multiplex PCR, the repertoire was profiled, and TCRdb retains in-frame clones only, with some absent. That table gives V, J and clone size, and the DNA gave D and trimming. The sample contains 54,000 or so clones, 81% of which appear only once. Single viable CD3+CD4+CD8-CD45RO+ cells were sorted as the memory CD4+ T cells. Positive selection with CD4 microbeads enriched total CD4+ T cells. Sequenced input: memory CD4+ T cells from blood. The chain links TRBV7-9 to TRBJ2-5; D remains ambiguous. The clonotype comes from an adult in good health and CMV-seronegative. The CDR3 DNA reads as TGTGCCAGCAGCTTAGCCTACCAAGAGACCCAGTACTTC. Translated, it gives CASSLAYQETQYF.